A selection of T cell receptor beta chains follows, all from one sample in a study of blood T cell repertoires in COVID-19. Clones were sequenced by immunoSEQ multiplex PCR, and TCRdb holds only the in-frame ones, with some missing. Of approximately 140,000 clones listed, 80% to 90% are singletons. Input material: peripheral blood. These receptors came from an elderly man with acute or convalescent COVID-19. The CDR3 runs from the conserved cysteine through the conserved F or W. D genes are given only for firm matches. Part of the rows lack a size; the others show once, few, many or a class for expanded clones.

D gene: .; clone size: once; J gene: TRBJ1-3; V gene: TRBV9; CDR3 length: 19; CDR3 protein: CASSSSGRSDRQAGNTIYF; CDR3 DNA: TGTGCCAGCAGCAGCTCCGGCCGATCGGACCGACAGGCTGGAAACACCATATATTTT
D gene: .; clone size: .; J gene: TRBJ1-4; V gene: TRBV29-1; CDR3 length: 14; CDR3 protein: CSVWRGERNEKLFF; CDR3 DNA: TGCAGCGTGTGGAGAGGCGAAAGAAATGAAAAACTGTTTTTT
D gene: .; clone size: .; J gene: TRBJ2-1; V gene: TRBV7-3; CDR3 length: 15; CDR3 protein: CASSLLGGSYNEQFF; CDR3 DNA: TGTGCCAGCAGCTTATTAGGGGGCTCCTACAATGAGCAGTTCTTC
D gene: .; clone size: .; J gene: TRBJ1-2; V gene: TRBV2; CDR3 length: 12; CDR3 protein: CASFQGANGYTF; CDR3 DNA: TGTGCCAGCTTCCAGGGTGCCAATGGCTACACCTTC
D gene: TRBD1; clone size: .; J gene: TRBJ1-2; V gene: TRBV6-5; CDR3 length: 14; CDR3 protein: CASSYRTGGYGYTF; CDR3 DNA: TGTGCCAGCAGTTACCGTACAGGGGGTTACGGCTACACCTTC
D gene: .; clone size: .; J gene: TRBJ1-2; V gene: TRBV29-1; CDR3 length: 12; CDR3 protein: CSGGGGTYGYTF; CDR3 DNA: TGCAGCGGCGGGGGGGGGACCTATGGCTACACCTTC
D gene: TRBD1; clone size: .; J gene: TRBJ1-1; V gene: TRBV19; CDR3 length: 14; CDR3 protein: CASSIQTGTTEAFF; CDR3 DNA: TGTGCCAGTAGTATACAGACAGGGACAACTGAAGCTTTCTTT
D gene: TRBD2; clone size: .; J gene: TRBJ2-1; V gene: TRBV5-1; CDR3 length: 15; CDR3 protein: CASSLKSGGAREQFF; CDR3 DNA: TGCGCCAGCAGCTTGAAAAGCGGGGGGGCCCGGGAGCAGTTCTTC
D gene: .; clone size: .; J gene: TRBJ2-7; V gene: TRBV5-5; CDR3 length: 13; CDR3 protein: CASSSTGYYEQYF; CDR3 DNA: TGTGCCAGCAGCTCAACAGGGTACTACGAGCAGTACTTC
D gene: .; clone size: few; J gene: TRBJ1-2; V gene: TRBV28; CDR3 length: 14; CDR3 protein: CASSFGGEPYGYTF; CDR3 DNA: TGTGCCAGCAGTTTCGGGGGGGAGCCTTATGGCTACACCTTC
D gene: TRBD2; clone size: .; J gene: TRBJ2-5; V gene: TRBV14; CDR3 length: 15; CDR3 protein: CASSSGTSRQETQYF; CDR3 DNA: TGTGCCAGCAGCAGCGGGACTAGCAGACAAGAGACCCAGTACTTC